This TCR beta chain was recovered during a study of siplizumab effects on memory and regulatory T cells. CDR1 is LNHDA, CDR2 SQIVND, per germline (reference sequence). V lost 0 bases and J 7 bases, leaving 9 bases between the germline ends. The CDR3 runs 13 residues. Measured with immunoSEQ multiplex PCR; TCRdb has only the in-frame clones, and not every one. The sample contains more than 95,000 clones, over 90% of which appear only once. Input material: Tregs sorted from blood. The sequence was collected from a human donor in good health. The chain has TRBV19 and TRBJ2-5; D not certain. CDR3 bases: TGTGCCAGTAGTATAGATCGAGTTAGGACCCAGTACTTC. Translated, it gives CASSIDRVRTQYF.